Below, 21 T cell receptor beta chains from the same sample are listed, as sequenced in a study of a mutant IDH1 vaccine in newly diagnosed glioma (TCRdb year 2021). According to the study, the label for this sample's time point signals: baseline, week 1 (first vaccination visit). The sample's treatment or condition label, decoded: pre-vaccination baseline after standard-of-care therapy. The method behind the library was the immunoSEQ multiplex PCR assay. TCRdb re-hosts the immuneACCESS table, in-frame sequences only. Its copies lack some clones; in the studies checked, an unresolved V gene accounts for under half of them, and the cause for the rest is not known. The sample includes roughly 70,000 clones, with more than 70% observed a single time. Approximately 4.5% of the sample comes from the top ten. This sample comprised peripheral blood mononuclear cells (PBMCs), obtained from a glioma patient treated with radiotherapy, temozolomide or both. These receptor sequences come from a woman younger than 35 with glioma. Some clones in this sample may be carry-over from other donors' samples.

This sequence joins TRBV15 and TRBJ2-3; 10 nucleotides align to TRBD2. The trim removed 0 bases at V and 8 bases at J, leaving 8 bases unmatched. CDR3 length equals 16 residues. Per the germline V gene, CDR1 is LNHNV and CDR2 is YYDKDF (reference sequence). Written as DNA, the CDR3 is TGTGCCACCAGCAGAGAGTTAGCGGGGGGACTAGGTACGCAGTATTTT. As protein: CATSRELAGGLGTQYF.

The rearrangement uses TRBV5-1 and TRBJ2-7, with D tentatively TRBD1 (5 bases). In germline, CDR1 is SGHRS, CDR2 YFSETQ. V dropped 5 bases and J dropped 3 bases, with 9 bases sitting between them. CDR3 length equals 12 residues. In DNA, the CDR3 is TGCGCCAGCAGTTTCGACAGCTACGAGCAGTACTTC. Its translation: CASSFDSYEQYF.

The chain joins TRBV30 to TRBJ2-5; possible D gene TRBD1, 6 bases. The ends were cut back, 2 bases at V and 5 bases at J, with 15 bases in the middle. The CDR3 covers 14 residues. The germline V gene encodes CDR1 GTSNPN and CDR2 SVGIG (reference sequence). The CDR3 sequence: CAWSRTAFGETQYF. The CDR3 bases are TGTGCCTGGAGTAGGACAGCGTTCGGGGAGACCCAGTACTTC. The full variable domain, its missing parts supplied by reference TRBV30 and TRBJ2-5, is SQTIHQWPATLVQPVGSPLSLECTVEGTSNPNLYWYRQAAGRGLQLLFYSVGIGQISSEVPQNLSASRPQDRQFILSSKKLLLSDSGFYLCAWSRTAFGETQYFGPGTRLLVL.

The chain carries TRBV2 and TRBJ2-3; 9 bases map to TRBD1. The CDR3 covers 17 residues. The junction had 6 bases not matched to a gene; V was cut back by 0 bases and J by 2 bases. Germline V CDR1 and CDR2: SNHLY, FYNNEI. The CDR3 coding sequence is TGTGCCAGCAGTGAAGCATTACAGGGGGCATTCACAGATACGCAGTATTTT. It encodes CASSEALQGAFTDTQYF.

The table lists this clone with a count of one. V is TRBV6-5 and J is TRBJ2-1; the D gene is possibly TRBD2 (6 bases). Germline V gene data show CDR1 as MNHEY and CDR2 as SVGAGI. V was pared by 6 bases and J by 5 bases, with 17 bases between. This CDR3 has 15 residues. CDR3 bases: TGTGCCAGCAGGCCACCGGGCGGGATCAACAATGAGCAGTTCTTC. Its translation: CASRPPGGINNEQFF.

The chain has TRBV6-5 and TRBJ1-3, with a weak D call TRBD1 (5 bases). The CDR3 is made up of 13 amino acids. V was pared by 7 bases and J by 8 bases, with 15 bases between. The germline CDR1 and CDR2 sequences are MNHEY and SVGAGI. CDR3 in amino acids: CASTFYQGDTIYF. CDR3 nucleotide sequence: TGTGCCAGCACCTTCTACCAGGGAGACACCATATATTTT.

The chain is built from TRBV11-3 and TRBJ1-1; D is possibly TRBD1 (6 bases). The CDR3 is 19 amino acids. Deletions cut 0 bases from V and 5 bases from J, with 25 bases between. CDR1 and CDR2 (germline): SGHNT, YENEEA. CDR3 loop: CASSLEFWHRALNGTEAFF. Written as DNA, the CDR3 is TGTGCCAGCAGCTTAGAGTTTTGGCACAGGGCCCTTAATGGGACTGAAGCTTTCTTT.

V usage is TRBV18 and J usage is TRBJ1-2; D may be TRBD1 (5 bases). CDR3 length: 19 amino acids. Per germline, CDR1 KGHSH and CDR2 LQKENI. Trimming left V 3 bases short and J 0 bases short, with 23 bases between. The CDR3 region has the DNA TGTGCCAGCTCACCCCTGGCCTCAGGGTTACAGAAAGCTAACTATGGCTACACCTTC. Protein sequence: CASSPLASGLQKANYGYTF.

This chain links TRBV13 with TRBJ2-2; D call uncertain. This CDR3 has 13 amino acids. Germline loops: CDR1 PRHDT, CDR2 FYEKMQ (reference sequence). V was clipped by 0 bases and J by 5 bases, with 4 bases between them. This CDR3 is CASSLGVTGELFF. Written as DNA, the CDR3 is TGTGCCAGCAGCTTAGGAGTAACCGGGGAGCTGTTTTTT.

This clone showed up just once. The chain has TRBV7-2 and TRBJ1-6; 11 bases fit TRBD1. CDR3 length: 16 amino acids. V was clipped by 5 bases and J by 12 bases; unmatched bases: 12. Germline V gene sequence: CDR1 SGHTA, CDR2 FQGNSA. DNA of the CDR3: TGTGCCAGCAGCGTCATAGGGACAGGGGGTGTCGGACCCCTCCACTTT. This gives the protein CASSVIGTGGVGPLHF.

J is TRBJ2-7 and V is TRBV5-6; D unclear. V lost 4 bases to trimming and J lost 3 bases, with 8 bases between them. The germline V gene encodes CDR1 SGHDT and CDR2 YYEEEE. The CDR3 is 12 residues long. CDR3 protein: CASSPTGYEQYF. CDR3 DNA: TGTGCCAGCAGCCCTACTGGCTACGAGCAGTACTTC.

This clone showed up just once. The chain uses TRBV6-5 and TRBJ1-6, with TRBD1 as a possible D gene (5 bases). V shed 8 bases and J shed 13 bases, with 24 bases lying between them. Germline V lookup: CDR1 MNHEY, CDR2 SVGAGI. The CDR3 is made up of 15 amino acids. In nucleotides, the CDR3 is TGTGCCAGCTCTACAGGCCAGCTCCGTTGGAACCCCCTCCACTTT. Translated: CASSTGQLRWNPLHF.

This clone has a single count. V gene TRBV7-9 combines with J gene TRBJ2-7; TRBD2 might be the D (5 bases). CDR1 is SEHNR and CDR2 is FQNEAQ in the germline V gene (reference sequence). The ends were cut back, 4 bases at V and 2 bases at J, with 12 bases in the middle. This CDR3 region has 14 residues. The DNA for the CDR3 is TGTGCCAGCAGCTCAGAGCGGACGACCTACGAGCAGTACTTC. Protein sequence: CASSSERTTYEQYF.

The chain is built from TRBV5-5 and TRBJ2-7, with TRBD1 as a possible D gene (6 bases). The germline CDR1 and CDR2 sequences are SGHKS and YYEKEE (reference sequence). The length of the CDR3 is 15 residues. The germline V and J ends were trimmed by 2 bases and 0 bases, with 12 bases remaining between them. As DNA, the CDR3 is TGTGCCAGCAGCTTAACCTGGACAGCCTCCTACGAGCAGTACTTC. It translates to CASSLTWTASYEQYF.

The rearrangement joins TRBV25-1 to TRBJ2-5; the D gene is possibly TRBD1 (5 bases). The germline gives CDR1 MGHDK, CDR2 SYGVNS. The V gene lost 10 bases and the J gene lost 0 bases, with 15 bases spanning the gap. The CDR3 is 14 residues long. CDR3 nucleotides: TGTGCCACCTCGTTGGGGCAGCACCAAGAGACCCAGTACTTC. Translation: CATSLGQHQETQYF. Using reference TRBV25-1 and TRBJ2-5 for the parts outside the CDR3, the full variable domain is EADIYQTPRYLVIGTGKKITLECSQTMGHDKMYWYQQDPGMELHLIHYSYGVNSTEKGDLSSESTVSRIRTEHFPLTLESARPSHTSQYLCATSLGQHQETQYFGPGTRLLVL.

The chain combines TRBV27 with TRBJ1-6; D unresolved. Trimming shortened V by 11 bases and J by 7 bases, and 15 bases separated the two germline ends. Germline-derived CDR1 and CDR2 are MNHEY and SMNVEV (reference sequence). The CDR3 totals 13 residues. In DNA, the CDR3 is TGTGCCGCGGGCGAGGGAAGCAATTCACCCCTCCACTTT. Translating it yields CAAGEGSNSPLHF.

DNA for the CDR3: TGCGCCAGCAGCCGTAGCGGGAACACCGGGGAGCTGTTTTTT. Translated: CASSRSGNTGELFF. The chain employs TRBV5-1 and TRBJ2-2; D is perhaps TRBD2 (6 bases). Germline CDR1 SGHRS, CDR2 YFSETQ. Trimming removed 4 bases at V and 1 base at J, with 8 bases between. The length of the CDR3 is 14 residues.

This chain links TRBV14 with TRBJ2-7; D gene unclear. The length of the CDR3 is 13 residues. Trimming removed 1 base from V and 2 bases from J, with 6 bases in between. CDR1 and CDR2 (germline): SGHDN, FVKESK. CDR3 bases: TGTGCCAGCAGCCAAGGACGGACCTACGAGCAGTACTTC. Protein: CASSQGRTYEQYF.

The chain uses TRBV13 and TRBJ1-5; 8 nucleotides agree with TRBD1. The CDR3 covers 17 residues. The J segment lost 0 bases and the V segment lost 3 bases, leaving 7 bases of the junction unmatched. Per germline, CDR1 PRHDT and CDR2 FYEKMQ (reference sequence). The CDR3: CASSLAGGPYSNQPQHF. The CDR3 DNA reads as TGTGCCAGCAGCTTGGCAGGGGGCCCCTATAGCAATCAGCCCCAGCATTTT.

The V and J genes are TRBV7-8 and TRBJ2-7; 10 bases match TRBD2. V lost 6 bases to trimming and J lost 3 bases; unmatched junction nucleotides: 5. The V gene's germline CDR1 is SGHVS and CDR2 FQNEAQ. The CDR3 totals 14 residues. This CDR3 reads CASREREGRYEQYF. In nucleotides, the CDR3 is TGTGCCAGCAGAGAGCGGGAGGGCCGCTACGAGCAGTACTTC.

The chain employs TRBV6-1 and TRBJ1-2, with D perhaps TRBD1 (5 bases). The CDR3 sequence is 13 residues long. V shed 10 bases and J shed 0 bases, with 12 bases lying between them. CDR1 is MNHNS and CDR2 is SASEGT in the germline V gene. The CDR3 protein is CATWDRTNYGYTF. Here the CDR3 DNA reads TGTGCCACCTGGGACCGAACTAACTATGGCTACACCTTC.